One TCR beta chain is described in this entry. J gave up 5 bases and V 7 bases, and 7 bases lay outside the gene matches. In germline, CDR1 is SQVTM, CDR2 ANQGSEA. This CDR3 is built from 12 residues. The entry originates in a study of beta chain features in type 1 diabetes. Sorting gave populations that all exceeded 98% purity. Expressed TCRB transcripts were sequenced after all isolated RNA was converted to cDNA. Naive, central memory and regulatory T cell samples came to a mean of approximately 4 million reads. Sequenced by immunoSEQ multiplex PCR; TCRdb stores in-frame clones only, minus some. The sample has 400,000 to 600,000 clones; about 32% are singletons.

This chain uses TRBV29-1 with TRBJ2-5; 7 bases match TRBD2. This sequence was found in a man aged 18 to 29 in good health. The material sequenced was naive CD4+ T cells from blood. CDR3 residues: CSGRTSGETQYF. DNA of the CDR3: TGCAGCGGACGGACTAGTGGTGAGACCCAGTACTTC.